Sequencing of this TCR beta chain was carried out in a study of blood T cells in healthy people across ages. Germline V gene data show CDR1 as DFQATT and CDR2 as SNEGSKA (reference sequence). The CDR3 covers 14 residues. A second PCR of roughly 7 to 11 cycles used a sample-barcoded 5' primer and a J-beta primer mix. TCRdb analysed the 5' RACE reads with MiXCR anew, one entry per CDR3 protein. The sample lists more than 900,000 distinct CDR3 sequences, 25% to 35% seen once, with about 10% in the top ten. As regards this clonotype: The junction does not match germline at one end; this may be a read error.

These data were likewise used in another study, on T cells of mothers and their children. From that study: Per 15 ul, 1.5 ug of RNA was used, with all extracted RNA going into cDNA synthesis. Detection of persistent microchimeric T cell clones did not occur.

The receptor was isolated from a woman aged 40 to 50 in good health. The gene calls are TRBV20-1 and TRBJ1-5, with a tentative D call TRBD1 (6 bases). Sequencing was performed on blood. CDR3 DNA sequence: TGCAGTGCGGATCCCGGGACAACTAATCAGCTCCAGCATTTT. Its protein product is CSADPGTTNQLQHF.